The 27 T cell receptor beta chains presented below share a single source sample, sequenced in a study of CD8+ T cells in alopecia areata. In each case, RNA was isolated and then reverse transcribed into cDNA as the sequencing template. Some clones are missing from TCRdb's copy, which holds only in-frame ones; the method was immunoSEQ multiplex PCR. Of over 85,000 clones listed, roughly 42% were seen once; the top ten hold roughly 0.79%. Input material: CD4+ T cells sorted from blood. The source is a human donor with alopecia areata.

This clone is a singleton in its sample. V gene TRBV29-1 combines with J gene TRBJ2-7; TRBD2 might be the D (5 bases). Trimming removed 4 bases at V and 6 bases at J, with 16 bases between. CDR1 and CDR2 from the germline V gene are SQVTM and ANQGSEA. This CDR3 has 13 residues. The CDR3 bases are TGCAGCGTTGCGGCTTCGGGGAATGCCGAGCAGTACTTC. It yields the protein CSVAASGNAEQYF.

The genes are TRBV2 and TRBJ2-7, with 9 bases lining up with TRBD1. The CDR3 covers 13 residues. Trimming at V came to 10 bases and at J to 7 bases, leaving 11 bases not matched to a gene. Germline V gene data show CDR1 as SNHLY and CDR2 as FYNNEI. CDR3 loop: CATSRDRDREQYF. The CDR3 DNA reads as TGTGCCACCAGCCGGGACAGGGACAGGGAGCAGTACTTC.

In DNA, the CDR3 is TGCATACGACAGTTGAGATGGACCCAGTACTTC. Protein sequence: CIRQLRWTQYF. The rearrangement uses TRBV20-1 and TRBJ2-5; TRBD1 might be the D (5 bases). The CDR3 is made up of 11 amino acids. Germline V lookup: CDR1 DFQATT, CDR2 SNEGSKA (reference sequence).

This clone was counted between two and nine times. The V and J genes are TRBV29-1 and TRBJ1-1; no firm D call. The germline V gene encodes CDR1 SQVTM and CDR2 ANQGSEA. Trimming left V 4 bases short and J 2 bases short, with 11 bases between. This CDR3 is 13 amino acids long. The CDR3, as DNA: TGCAGCGTTGTTGCCAGCTCAAACACTGAAGCTTTCTTT. Translation: CSVVASSNTEAFF.

This chain joins TRBV29-1 and TRBJ2-3; perhaps TRBD1 as D (5 bases). The length of the CDR3 is 15 residues. The germline gives CDR1 SQVTM, CDR2 ANQGSEA. Trimming removed 4 bases at V and 4 bases at J, with 18 bases between. CDR3 residues: CSVGPLDSGSDTQYF. For the CDR3, the DNA is TGCAGCGTTGGTCCGTTAGACAGTGGATCAGATACGCAGTATTTT.

A single count supports this clone. CDR3 in DNA: TGTGCCAGCTCACCAACTAGCGGGAGGGAGGACGAGCAGTACTTC. Translated: CASSPTSGREDEQYF. The V call is TRBV18, the J call TRBJ2-7, with 13 bases lining up with TRBD2. Germline CDR1 reads KGHSH; CDR2 reads LQKENI. V shed 2 bases and J 5 bases; nucleotides not matched to a gene: 3. The CDR3 extends over 15 amino acids.

The chain has TRBV2 and TRBJ1-4; D perhaps matches TRBD1 (6 bases). The CDR3 runs 14 residues. Trimming shortened V by 6 bases and J by 5 bases, and 13 bases separated the two germline ends. Germline CDR1 SNHLY, CDR2 FYNNEI. The CDR3 is CASRPGHLNEKLFF. As DNA, the CDR3 is TGTGCCAGCAGGCCGGGACACCTCAATGAAAAACTGTTTTTT.

The J gene is TRBJ1-2, the V gene TRBV30; TRBD1 is a possible D gene (6 bases). V lost 5 bases and J lost 2, with 12 bases in between. There are 13 residues in the CDR3. CDR1 is GTSNPN and CDR2 is SVGIG in the germline V gene (reference sequence). The CDR3: CAWEGEQNYGYTF. CDR3 DNA: TGTGCCTGGGAGGGGGAACAGAACTATGGCTACACCTTC.

A word on this clone: A junction boundary mismatches the germline segment, possibly from a read error. The V and J genes are TRBV5-1 and TRBJ2-7; D gene unclear. CDR1 and CDR2 from the germline V gene are SGHRS and YFSETQ. The CDR3 has 14 residues. The CDR3 region has the DNA TGTGCCAGCAGCCCGACGGTCGAACCCTACGAGCAGTACTTC. Translation gives CASSPTVEPYEQYF.

A few counts support this clone. The chain couples TRBV28 to TRBJ1-2; D not resolved. Per the germline V gene, CDR1 is MDHEN and CDR2 is SYDVKM. This CDR3 is built from 13 residues. V lost 6 bases, J lost 4 bases, and 12 bases lay in between. The CDR3: CASSPNESYGYTF. The CDR3, as DNA: TGTGCCAGCAGCCCTAATGAAAGCTATGGCTACACCTTC.

Comments on this clone: Other nucleotide sequences from this sample produce the same CDR3. Here the CDR3 reads CSVDGQGVYGYTF. The CDR3, as DNA: TGCAGCGTTGATGGACAGGGGGTCTATGGCTACACCTTC. This chain joins TRBV29-1 and TRBJ1-2; 10 bases agree with TRBD1. Trimming removed 3 bases from V and 4 bases from J; junction bases left unmatched: 2. Germline V gives CDR1 SQVTM, CDR2 ANQGSEA. This CDR3 contains 13 residues.

The rearrangement uses TRBV27 and TRBJ2-5, with D uncertain. The CDR3 consists of 9 residues. Germline CDR1 and CDR2: MNHEY and SMNVEV (reference sequence). Trimming removed 7 bases from V and 5 bases from J, with 2 bases in between. In DNA form, the CDR3 reads TGTGCCAGCAAGGAGACCCAGTACTTC. As protein: CASKETQYF.

This clone was found a few times. The J gene is TRBJ1-2, the V gene TRBV30, with D possibly being TRBD1 (6 bases). The CDR3 runs 12 residues. With 4 bases removed from V and 6 bases from J, the gap between germline ends came to 12 bases. Germline V gene lookup returns CDR1 GTSNPN and CDR2 SVGIG (reference sequence). CDR3 in amino acids: CAWTRQEDGYTF. In nucleotides, the CDR3 is TGTGCCTGGACCCGACAGGAGGATGGCTACACCTTC.

J is TRBJ2-3 and V is TRBV29-1; D might be TRBD1 (5 bases). This CDR3 has 13 amino acids. In germline, CDR1 is SQVTM, CDR2 ANQGSEA. The germline V and J ends were trimmed by 4 bases and 4 bases, with 12 bases remaining between them. CDR3 nucleotides: TGCAGCGTTGTTTTCCAGGGATCAGATACGCAGTATTTT. Translated, it gives CSVVFQGSDTQYF.

V is TRBV4-1 and J is TRBJ1-1, with D possibly TRBD1 on 5 matching bases. In germline, CDR1 is MGHRA, CDR2 YSYEKL. The V end was cut by 4 bases, the J end by 1 base, with 13 bases between. The CDR3 spans 15 residues. The CDR3 DNA sequence: TGCGCCAGCAGCCCGATACGAGACAGGAACACTGAAGCTTTCTTT. This sequence encodes CASSPIRDRNTEAFF.

This clone showed up just a few times. The rearrangement links TRBV19 to TRBJ2-7; 8 bases agree with TRBD2. This CDR3 is 14 amino acids long. Germline trimming cut 5 bases from V and 2 bases from J; bases unmatched to any gene: 5. Looked up from germline, CDR1 is LNHDA and CDR2 is SQIVND (reference sequence). Written as DNA, the CDR3 is TGTGCCAGTAGTTTGGGACTAGAAACCTACGAGCAGTACTTC. Translation gives CASSLGLETYEQYF.

This sequence joins TRBV29-1 and TRBJ1-1, with 8 nucleotides matching TRBD1. The CDR3 has 13 residues. CDR1 and CDR2 from the germline V gene are SQVTM and ANQGSEA. V gave up 7 bases and J gave up 5 bases; unmatched junction bases: 9. CDR3 residues: CSAFAGGGTEAFF. The CDR3 DNA reads TGCAGCGCCTTTGCAGGGGGCGGGACTGAAGCTTTCTTT.

This clone has more than one count but fewer than ten. The chain recombines TRBV2 with TRBJ1-5; 8 bases line up with TRBD1. The V and J ends lost 11 bases and 6 bases, in that order; junction bases with no gene match: 12. Per germline, CDR1 SNHLY and CDR2 FYNNEI. This CDR3 is 14 amino acids long. CDR3 sequence reads: CAGKCRTGCQPQHF. CDR3 coding DNA: TGTGCCGGGAAATGTAGGACAGGGTGTCAGCCCCAGCATTTT.

The V and J genes are TRBV7-2 and TRBJ2-4; D ambiguous. The CDR3 has 14 residues. V was shortened by 5 bases and J by 4 bases, with 12 bases between the two germline ends. CDR1 SGHTA and CDR2 FQGNSA come from the germline V gene. The CDR3 region has the DNA TGTGCCAGCAGCCCGACGGTATCGAAAAACATTCAGTACTTC. Amino acids: CASSPTVSKNIQYF.

The sample holds a few counts of this clone. This chain uses TRBV6-5 with TRBJ2-5, with D unresolved. Germline values: CDR1 MNHEY, CDR2 SVGAGI. V was trimmed by 8 bases and J by 5 bases, leaving 12 bases between them. This CDR3 contains 12 residues. This chain's CDR3 is CASCGETETQYF. CDR3 bases: TGTGCCAGCTGTGGAGAAACGGAGACCCAGTACTTC.

The V and J genes are TRBV6-5 and TRBJ2-7, with D unresolved. V lost 7 bases and J lost 4, with 11 bases in between. The CDR3 is made up of 12 amino acids. CDR1 and CDR2 (germline): MNHEY, SVGAGI. The CDR3, as DNA: TGTGCCAGCAACAACGAGCCTTACGAGCAGTACTTC. Translated, it gives CASNNEPYEQYF.

This clone has just one count. This rearrangement joins TRBV6-5 to TRBJ1-2, with D maybe TRBD1 (5 bases). The V end was cut by 4 bases, the J end by 3 bases, with 9 bases between. The CDR3 totals 13 residues. Germline V gene data show CDR1 as MNHEY and CDR2 as SVGAGI. CDR3 amino acids: CASSLQVHYGYTF. Written as DNA, the CDR3 is TGTGCCAGCAGTTTACAGGTTCACTATGGCTACACCTTC.

The J gene is TRBJ2-3, the V gene TRBV28; tentatively, D is TRBD1 (5 bases). Trimming cost V 4 bases and J 2 bases, with 13 bases left between them. Germline CDR1 and CDR2: MDHEN and SYDVKM. The CDR3 sequence is 15 residues long. The CDR3 DNA is TGTGCCAGCAGTTCCCCGGACAACCCCACAGATACGCAGTATTTT. It yields the protein CASSSPDNPTDTQYF.

The V gene is TRBV12-5, the J gene TRBJ1-2, with 8 bases fitting TRBD1. Losses at the gene ends were 4 bases for V and 6 bases for J; bases not matched to a gene: 7. In germline, CDR1 is LGHNT, CDR2 FRNRAP. The CDR3 contains 14 residues. Here the CDR3 reads CASGSPDRGNGYTF. The CDR3 coding sequence is TGTGCTAGTGGTTCCCCCGACAGGGGAAATGGCTACACCTTC. The full variable domain, rest sourced from reference TRBV12-5 and TRBJ1-2, is DARVTQTPRHKVTEMGQEVTMRCQPILGHNTVFWYRQTMMQGLELLAYFRNRAPLDDSGMPKDRFSAEMPDATLATLKIQPSEPRDSAVYFCASGSPDRGNGYTFGSGTRLTVV.

The chain carries TRBV28 and TRBJ2-1; D not resolved. The ends were cut back, 2 bases at V and 5 bases at J, with 7 bases in the middle. CDR3 length: 13 amino acids. The V gene's germline CDR1 is MDHEN and CDR2 SYDVKM. The CDR3 DNA reads TGTGCCAGCAGTTTACGGACCCACAATGAGCAGTTCTTC. Its translation: CASSLRTHNEQFF.

The chain couples TRBV28 to TRBJ2-1, with D unresolved. The germline CDR1 and CDR2 sequences are MDHEN and SYDVKM. V was pared by 3 bases and J by 2 bases, with 2 bases between. The CDR3 length is 12 residues. The CDR3 nucleotides read TGTGCCAGCAGTTTCGCCTACAATGAGCAGTTCTTC. Its protein product is CASSFAYNEQFF.

The genes are TRBV29-1 and TRBJ1-5, with TRBD1 as a possible D gene (6 bases). Germline loops: CDR1 SQVTM, CDR2 ANQGSEA. Trimming stripped 3 bases from V and 3 bases from J, with 9 bases between. This CDR3 is 13 amino acids long. The CDR3 loop reads CSVETGSNQPQHF. The CDR3 bases are TGCAGCGTTGAGACAGGATCCAATCAGCCCCAGCATTTT.